This TCR beta chain is from a study of response to subunit inactivated influenza vaccine. Study results and limitations: Few additional T cells are recruited per seasonal influenza vaccination, authors suggested.

CDR1 and CDR2 from the germline V gene are DFQATT and SNEGSKA (reference sequence). V lost 4 bases and J lost 4; bases outside the gene matches: 10. The CDR3 has 15 residues. With respect to this clonotype: As yet, its antigen is unknown.

In TCRdb, the RT-PCR reads were re-called with MiXCR into one record per CDR3 protein. This repertoire shows about 520,000 distinct CDR3 sequences, about 25% found once; its top ten account for under 2.5%. The sequenced sample was CD4+ T cells sorted from PBMCs, obtained about 5 days after vaccination. This chain links TRBV20-1 with TRBJ1-1; 9 bases are shared with TRBD1. The receptor's source is a man aged 50 or older who received an inactivated influenza vaccine. DNA for the CDR3: TGCAGTGCTACTGGACAGGGGATATTGAGCACTGAAGCTTTCTTT. Protein: CSATGQGILSTEAFF.